A selection of T cell receptor beta chains follows, all from one sample in a study of PD-1 blockade in classical Hodgkin lymphoma. The assay was immunoSEQ multiplex PCR, and TCRdb's table has in-frame clones only and misses some. In the table there are 25,000 to 30,000 clones, around 80% of which are singletons. The specimen was peripheral blood mononuclear cells (PBMCs), collected before the second cycle of nivolumab. The receptors shown here come from a human donor with classical Hodgkin lymphoma. Both conserved end residues are part of each CDR3. D genes are given only for firm matches. Some rows mark clone size as missing; the rest say once, few, many or name a class of expanded clone.

-	-	TRBV19	TRBJ2-1	TGTGCCAGTAGTATAGTCCGCGGAAGCTCCTACAATGAGCAGTTCTTC	CASSIVRGSSYNEQFF
-	-	TRBV28	TRBJ1-2	TGTGCCAGCACTCGGACGGGTTATGGCTACACCTTC	CASTRTGYGYTF
-	TRBD2	TRBV4-3	TRBJ2-1	TGCGCCAGCAGCCAAGATTTCCGGGTGGGAGGGTTGACTCGATACAATGAGCAGTTCTTC	CASSQDFRVGGLTRYNEQFF
-	TRBD1	TRBV5-1	TRBJ2-2	TGCGCCGGACAGGCAGCACCCAACACCGGGGAGCTGTTTTTT	CAGQAAPNTGELFF
-	-	TRBV15	TRBJ1-1	TGTGCCACCAGCAGAGATGATGGTCGTGGTTTCGGTTTTGGGACTGAAGCTTTCTTT	CATSRDDGRGFGFGTEAFF
-	-	TRBV7-9	TRBJ2-3	TGTGCCAGCAGCCACGAAGCGCCTATTCCCACCGATACGCAGTATTTT	CASSHEAPIPTDTQYF
few	-	TRBV20-1	TRBJ2-7	TGCAGTGCTGGGTTGGGGGGCGAGCAGTACTTC	CSAGLGGEQYF
-	TRBD2	TRBV30	TRBJ2-3	TGTGCCTGGACTAATTCGTTATGGGGGACTAGGTCGTTCGCAGATACGCAGTATTTT	CAWTNSLWGTRSFADTQYF
-	-	TRBV28	TRBJ1-2	TGTGCCAGCAGTTCAAACGGGCGGGACTATGGCTACACCTTC	CASSSNGRDYGYTF
-	-	TRBV6-1	TRBJ2-2	TGTGCCAGCAGGGGGAACAGGGAACCCGGGGAGCTGTTTTTT	CASRGNREPGELFF